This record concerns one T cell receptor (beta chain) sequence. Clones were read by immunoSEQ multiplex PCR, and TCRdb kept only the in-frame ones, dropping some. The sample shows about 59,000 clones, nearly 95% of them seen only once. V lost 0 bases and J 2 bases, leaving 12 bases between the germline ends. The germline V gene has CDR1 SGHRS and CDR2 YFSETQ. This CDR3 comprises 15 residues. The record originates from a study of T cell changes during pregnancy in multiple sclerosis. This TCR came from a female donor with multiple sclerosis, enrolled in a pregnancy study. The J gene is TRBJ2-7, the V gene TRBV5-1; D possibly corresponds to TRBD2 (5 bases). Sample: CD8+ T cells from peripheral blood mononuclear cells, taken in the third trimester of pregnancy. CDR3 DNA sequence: TGCGCCAGCAGCTTGGACAAGCGGATCGCCTACGAGCAGTACTTC. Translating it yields CASSLDKRIAYEQYF.